This TCR beta chain originates from a study of a mutant IDH1 vaccine in newly diagnosed glioma. For the study at large: Patients were pretreated with radiotherapy, temozolomide, or both, mostly both. Broader study findings: Among patients, 80% to 95% showed immune responses induced by the vaccine.

Stated time point: week 5, during vaccination. In every dose of vaccine, 300 ug of mutant IDH1 20-mer peptide was given alongside topical imiquimod. Between the trimmed V and J ends, which lost 4 bases and 8 bases, there was a span of 9 bases. Germline V gene data show CDR1 as MNHEY and CDR2 as SVGAGI. The CDR3 extends over 12 amino acids. This clone occurred a few times. Antigen: not known. Profiling relied on immunoSEQ multiplex PCR, and the TCRdb table lists in-frame clones only, not all of them. This sample has 40,000 to 60,000 clones, with around four fifths found just once. Sample: PBMCs, taken from a glioma patient whose treatment included an IDH1 peptide vaccine. This receptor was obtained from a woman in her thirties or forties with glioma. This rearrangement joins TRBV6-5 to TRBJ2-1; tentatively, D is TRBD2 (5 bases). Here the CDR3 reads CASSWTGDEQFF. In nucleotides, the CDR3 is TGTGCCAGCAGTTGGACCGGGGATGAGCAGTTCTTC.